This T cell receptor beta chain was identified during a study of T cell changes during pregnancy in multiple sclerosis. Clones were read by immunoSEQ multiplex PCR, and TCRdb kept only the in-frame ones, dropping some. The sample lists 55,000 to 65,000 clones; roughly 93% were seen once. The V end lost 6 bases, the J end lost 0 bases, and 12 bases lay between the germline ends. The CDR3 is made up of 15 amino acids. The germline CDR1 and CDR2 sequences are SGHVS and FQNEAQ. The J gene is TRBJ2-1, the V gene TRBV7-8; possible D gene TRBD1, 5 bases. This specimen consisted of CD8+ T cells from peripheral blood mononuclear cells, obtained in the third trimester of pregnancy. The TCR comes from a female donor with multiple sclerosis, enrolled in a pregnancy study. This CDR3 reads CASRRGRSSYNEQFF. The CDR3 region has the DNA TGTGCCAGCAGAAGGGGCCGGAGCTCCTACAATGAGCAGTTCTTC.